The clone carrying this TCR beta chain was detected a few times. These data come from a study of PD-L1 blockade in urothelial cancer. The protocol was immunoSEQ multiplex PCR, while the TCRdb copy is restricted to in-frame clones and leaves out a portion. The data contain 75,000 to 95,000 clones, about 85% of them singletons. As for time point: pretreatment peripheral blood. Locally advanced or metastatic urothelial carcinoma affected the patients. This sample comprised PBMCs, obtained around atezolizumab (anti-PD-L1) treatment. The receptor comes from a man aged 35-49 years with urothelial cancer.

The chain's CDR3 is CASSLSRTGTEAFF. The CDR3 coding sequence is TGTGCCAGCAGTTTAAGCAGGACGGGGACTGAAGCTTTCTTT. This chain connects TRBV27 to TRBJ1-1, with D hard to call. V lost 2 bases and J lost 5, with 12 bases in between. CDR3 size: 14 residues. Germline V gene data show CDR1 as MNHEY and CDR2 as SMNVEV (reference sequence).